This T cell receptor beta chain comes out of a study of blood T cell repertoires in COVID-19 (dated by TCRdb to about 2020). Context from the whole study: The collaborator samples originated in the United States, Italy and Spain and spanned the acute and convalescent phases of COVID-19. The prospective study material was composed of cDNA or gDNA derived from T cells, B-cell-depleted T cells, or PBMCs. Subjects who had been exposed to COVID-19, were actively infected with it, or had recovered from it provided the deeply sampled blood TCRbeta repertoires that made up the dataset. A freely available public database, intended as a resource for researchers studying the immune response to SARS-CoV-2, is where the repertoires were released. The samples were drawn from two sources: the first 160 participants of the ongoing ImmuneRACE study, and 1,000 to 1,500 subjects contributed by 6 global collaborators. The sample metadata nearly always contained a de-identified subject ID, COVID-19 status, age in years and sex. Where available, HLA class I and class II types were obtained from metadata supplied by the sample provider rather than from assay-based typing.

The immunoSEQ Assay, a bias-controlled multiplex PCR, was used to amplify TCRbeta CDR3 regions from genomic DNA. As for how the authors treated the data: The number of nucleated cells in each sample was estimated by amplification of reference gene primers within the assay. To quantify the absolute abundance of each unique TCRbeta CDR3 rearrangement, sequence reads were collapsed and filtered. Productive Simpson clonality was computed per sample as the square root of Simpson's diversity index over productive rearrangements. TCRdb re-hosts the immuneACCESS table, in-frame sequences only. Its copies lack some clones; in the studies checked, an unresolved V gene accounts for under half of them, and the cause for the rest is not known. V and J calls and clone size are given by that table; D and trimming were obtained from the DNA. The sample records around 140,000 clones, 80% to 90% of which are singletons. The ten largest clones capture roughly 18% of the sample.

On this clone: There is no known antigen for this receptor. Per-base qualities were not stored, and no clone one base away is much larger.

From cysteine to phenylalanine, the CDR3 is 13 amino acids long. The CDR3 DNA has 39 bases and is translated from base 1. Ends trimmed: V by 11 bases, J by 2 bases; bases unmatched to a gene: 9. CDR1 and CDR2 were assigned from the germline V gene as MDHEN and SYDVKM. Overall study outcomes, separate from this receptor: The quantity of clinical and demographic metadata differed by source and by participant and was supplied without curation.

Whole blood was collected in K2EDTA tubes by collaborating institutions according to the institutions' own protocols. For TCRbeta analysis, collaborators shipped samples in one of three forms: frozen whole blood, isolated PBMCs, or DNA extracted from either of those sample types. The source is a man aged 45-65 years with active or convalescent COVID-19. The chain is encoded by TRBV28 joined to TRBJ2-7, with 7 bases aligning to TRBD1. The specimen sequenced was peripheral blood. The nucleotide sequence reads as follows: TGTGCCGCTATGGGACAGATTACCTACGAGCAGTACTTC. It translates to CAAMGQITYEQYF.